These 26 T cell receptor beta chains were all obtained from the same sample, sequenced in a study of blood T cell repertoires in COVID-19. Using immunoSEQ multiplex PCR, the repertoire was profiled, and TCRdb retains in-frame clones only, with some absent. The sample contains 150,000 or so clones, approximately 88% of which appear only once. The sequenced sample consisted of PBMCs or T cells enriched from blood (not recorded which). Every receptor here comes from a man aged 65 to 79 who had been exposed to COVID-19.

V is TRBV5-4 and J is TRBJ1-3, with TRBD1 matching over 8 bases. The trim removed 4 bases at V and 0 bases at J, leaving 6 bases unmatched. The germline CDR1 and CDR2 sequences are SGHNT and YYREEE (reference sequence). The CDR3 totals 16 residues. CDR3 residues: CASSVGQEHSGNTIYF. The CDR3, as DNA: TGTGCCAGCAGCGTGGGACAGGAACACTCTGGAAACACCATATATTTT.

Worth noting for this clone: Other DNA sequences in the sample encode the same CDR3. The chain employs TRBV4-3 and TRBJ1-2, with TRBD1 matching 8 bases. CDR3 length: 13 residues. Trimming at V came to 4 bases and at J to 5 bases, leaving 3 bases not matched to a gene. Germline CDR1 is LGHNA and CDR2 is YSLEER. In DNA form, the CDR3 reads TGCGCCAGCAGCCGGGACAGGAGTTATGGCTACACCTTC. Protein product: CASSRDRSYGYTF.

The rearrangement joins TRBV27 to TRBJ1-5; D unresolved. Trimming removed 5 bases from V and 5 bases from J, with 13 bases in between. This CDR3 is built from 14 residues. Germline CDR1 and CDR2: MNHEY and SMNVEV (reference sequence). CDR3 nucleotides: TGTGCCAGCAGTCCGGGTCGGACTGATCAGCCCCAGCATTTT. Translating it yields CASSPGRTDQPQHF.

J is TRBJ2-1 and V is TRBV19, with 7 bases identical to TRBD1. Germline V gene data show CDR1 as LNHDA and CDR2 as SQIVND (reference sequence). This CDR3 contains 16 residues. J lost 1 base, V lost 0 bases, and 3 bases had no gene match. The CDR3, as DNA: TGTGCCAGTAGTATAGAGGGACAGTTTTCCTACAATGAGCAGTTCTTC. Translated, it gives CASSIEGQFSYNEQFF.

This clone has only one observation. V gene TRBV5-8 combines with J gene TRBJ2-7; the D is unclear. This CDR3 has 14 residues. The V end lost 0 bases, the J end lost 2 bases, and 9 bases lay between the germline ends. Germline V gives CDR1 SGHTS, CDR2 YDEGEE. CDR3 sequence (DNA): TGTGCCAGCAGCTTGGGGGCAGCCCCCTACGAGCAGTACTTC. Its protein is CASSLGAAPYEQYF. Together with reference TRBV5-8 and TRBJ2-7, the CDR3 gives the full variable domain: EAGVTQSPTHLIKTRGQQATLRCSPISGHTSVYWYQQALGLGLQFLLWYDEGEERNRGNFPPRFSGRQFPNYSSELNVNALELEDSALYLCASSLGAAPYEQYFGPGTRLTVT.

V and J are TRBV11-2 and TRBJ1-6; D might be TRBD1 (5 bases). The V and J ends lost 1 base and 6 bases respectively, with 13 bases between them. The CDR3 loop spans 16 amino acids. CDR1 is SGHAT, CDR2 FQNNGV, per germline. This CDR3 is CASSLVDRQFNSPLHF. CDR3 sequence (DNA): TGTGCCAGCAGCTTAGTGGATCGACAGTTTAATTCACCCCTCCACTTT.

The chain joins TRBV9 to TRBJ2-3; a weak D match, TRBD1 (6 bases). Trimming stripped 4 bases from V and 3 bases from J, with 15 bases between. The germline V gene has CDR1 SGDLS and CDR2 YYNGEE. The CDR3 runs to 15 residues. The CDR3 region is CASSLQGGSTDTQYF. In DNA form, the CDR3 reads TGTGCCAGCAGCTTACAAGGGGGTAGTACAGATACGCAGTATTTT. The full variable domain, completed using reference TRBV9 and TRBJ2-3, is DSGVTQTPKHLITATGQRVTLRCSPRSGDLSVYWYQQSLDQGLQFLIQYYNGEERAKGNILERFSAQQFPDLHSELNLSSLELGDSALYFCASSLQGGSTDTQYFGPGTRLTVL.

This chain joins TRBV30 and TRBJ1-3; D gene unclear. Germline assignment: CDR1 GTSNPN and CDR2 SVGIG (reference sequence). With 3 bases removed from V and 4 bases from J, the gap between germline ends came to 13 bases. CDR3 size: 14 residues. The CDR3 nucleotides are TGTGCCTGGAGCCCAACTTTTTTCGGAAACACCATATATTTT. Protein sequence: CAWSPTFFGNTIYF. The whole variable domain, remainder taken from reference TRBV30 and TRBJ1-3, is SQTIHQWPATLVQPVGSPLSLECTVEGTSNPNLYWYRQAAGRGLQLLFYSVGIGQISSEVPQNLSASRPQDRQFILSSKKLLLSDSGFYLCAWSPTFFGNTIYFGEGSWLTVV.

The chain employs TRBV5-5 and TRBJ1-1; no clear D. Germline loops: CDR1 SGHKS, CDR2 YYEKEE (reference sequence). The CDR3 totals 15 residues. Trimming removed 2 bases from V and 4 bases from J, with 15 bases in between. This CDR3 reads CASSFGGNGGTEAFF. The CDR3 DNA is TGTGCCAGCAGCTTTGGTGGTAATGGAGGCACTGAAGCTTTCTTT.

On this clone itself: The sample carries other DNA sequences with the same CDR3. The rearrangement links TRBV18 to TRBJ2-5; D unclear. Germline V gene sequence: CDR1 KGHSH, CDR2 LQKENI. The CDR3 extends over 11 amino acids. V lost 4 bases and J lost 3, with 3 bases in between. The CDR3 protein is CASSLEETQYF. CDR3 coding DNA: TGTGCCAGCTCACTAGAAGAGACCCAGTACTTC.

The CDR3 spells CASSWGTAKGGYTF. The DNA for the CDR3 is TGTGCCAGCAGCTGGGGCACCGCGAAGGGGGGCTACACCTTC. The genes are TRBV7-2 and TRBJ1-2; D might be TRBD1 (5 bases). The CDR3 extends over 14 amino acids. Trimming removed 4 bases from V and 8 bases from J, with 17 bases in between. The germline V gene has CDR1 SGHTA and CDR2 FQGNSA.

The chain has TRBV4-3 and TRBJ2-1; 7 bases align to TRBD2. J gave up 4 bases and V 4 bases, and 7 bases lay outside the gene matches. The length of the CDR3 is 15 residues. CDR1 and CDR2 (germline): LGHNA, YSLEER. Here the CDR3 reads CASSPRDYPYNEQFF. Here the CDR3 DNA reads TGCGCCAGCAGCCCCCGGGACTACCCATACAATGAGCAGTTCTTC.

This rearrangement joins TRBV10-3 to TRBJ1-2, with D maybe TRBD1 (5 bases). The CDR3 is 14 amino acids. V lost 2 bases and J lost 3, with 10 bases in between. Germline V gene sequence: CDR1 ENHRY, CDR2 SYGVKD. The CDR3 protein is CAISERGYDYGYTF. The CDR3 coding sequence is TGTGCCATCAGTGAGAGGGGATATGACTATGGCTACACCTTC.

This chain links TRBV7-9 with TRBJ2-7; D call uncertain. This CDR3 has 15 amino acids. V lost 3 bases and J 2 bases, leaving 14 bases between the germline ends. The germline CDR1 and CDR2 sequences are SEHNR and FQNEAQ (reference sequence). Here the CDR3 reads CASSLRSIPTYEQYF. The CDR3 DNA is TGTGCCAGCAGCTTGAGGTCGATCCCCACCTACGAGCAGTACTTC.

The chain has TRBV18 and TRBJ2-1, with 11 bases aligning to TRBD1. Germline V gene data show CDR1 as KGHSH and CDR2 as LQKENI. The CDR3 covers 15 residues. V trimming: 3 bases; J trimming: 4 bases; junction bases outside the gene matches: 2. CDR3 bases: TGTGCCAGCTCACCGGGGACAGGGGGTTACAATGAGCAGTTCTTC. This codes for CASSPGTGGYNEQFF.

In DNA, the CDR3 is TGTGCCAGCAGCGTAGAGGGGGACAGGGGCCGTGGCTACACCTTC. Translating it yields CASSVEGDRGRGYTF. The rearrangement uses TRBV9 and TRBJ1-2; TRBD1 matches at 10 bases. Looked up from germline, CDR1 is SGDLS and CDR2 is YYNGEE. The CDR3 length is 15 residues. J lost 7 bases, V lost 0 bases, and 6 bases had no gene match. Full variable domain (missing parts from reference TRBV9 and TRBJ1-2): DSGVTQTPKHLITATGQRVTLRCSPRSGDLSVYWYQQSLDQGLQFLIQYYNGEERAKGNILERFSAQQFPDLHSELNLSSLELGDSALYFCASSVEGDRGRGYTFGSGTRLTVV.

This clone turned up a few times. The chain links TRBV25-1 to TRBJ1-1; unclear D gene. Germline V gene sequence: CDR1 MGHDK, CDR2 SYGVNS. V was clipped by 2 bases and J by 5 bases, with 6 bases between them. This CDR3 is built from 12 residues. The CDR3 bases are TGTGCCAGCAGTGAAAGAGGGACTGAAGCTTTCTTT. Encoded protein: CASSERGTEAFF.

The chain employs TRBV11-2 and TRBJ2-1, with 8 bases identical to TRBD2. The CDR3 is 16 amino acids. The J segment lost 5 bases and the V segment lost 1 base, leaving 7 bases of the junction unmatched. Germline V gene data show CDR1 as SGHAT and CDR2 as FQNNGV. The CDR3 coding sequence is TGTGCCAGCAGCTTAGCTATAGCGGGGTGGGACAATGAGCAGTTCTTC. This encodes CASSLAIAGWDNEQFF. Looking up the rest from reference TRBV11-2 and TRBJ2-1 gives the full variable domain: EAGVAQSPRYKIIEKRQSVAFWCNPISGHATLYWYQQILGQGPKLLIQFQNNGVVDDSQLPKDRFSAERLKGVDSTLKIQPAKLEDSAVYLCASSLAIAGWDNEQFFGPGTRLTVL.

This clone was counted only a few times. This chain connects TRBV9 to TRBJ2-1; D not resolved. The CDR3 covers 15 residues. Germline CDR1 and CDR2: SGDLS and YYNGEE. Trimming left V 2 bases short and J 1 base short, with 10 bases between. The chain's CDR3 is CASSVSVESYNEQFF. DNA for the CDR3: TGTGCCAGCAGCGTTAGTGTAGAGTCCTACAATGAGCAGTTCTTC.

The sample holds a few counts of this clone. The chain is built from TRBV7-2 and TRBJ1-1, with D hard to call. V was clipped by 3 bases and J by 6 bases, with 14 bases between them. The germline CDR1 and CDR2 sequences are SGHTA and FQGNSA. This CDR3 has 14 amino acids. The CDR3 region is CASSFGRTFAEAFF. CDR3 sequence (DNA): TGTGCCAGCAGCTTCGGTCGTACTTTCGCTGAAGCTTTCTTT.

Remarks on this clone: Different DNA sequences within this sample yield the same CDR3. The chain recombines TRBV19 with TRBJ2-7; 8 bases agree with TRBD1. Germline CDR1 is LNHDA and CDR2 is SQIVND (reference sequence). V dropped 2 bases and J dropped 3; count of bases not matched to a gene: 0. This CDR3 has 13 amino acids. The CDR3, as DNA: TGTGCCAGTAGTATAACAGGGGGCTACGAGCAGTACTTC. Encoded protein: CASSITGGYEQYF. Full variable domain (rest looked up from reference TRBV19 and TRBJ2-7): DGGITQSPKYLFRKEGQNVTLSCEQNLNHDAMYWYRQDPGQGLRLIYYSQIVNDFQKGDIAEGYSVSREKKESFPLTVTSAQKNPTAFYLCASSITGGYEQYFGPGTRLTVT.

The V gene is TRBV5-1, the J gene TRBJ1-2; 7 nucleotides agree with TRBD1. The CDR3 runs to 19 residues. Trimming at V came to 4 bases and at J to 2 bases, leaving 20 bases not matched to a gene. Germline values: CDR1 SGHRS, CDR2 YFSETQ. The CDR3, as DNA: TGCGCCAGCAGCCTCACCTCCGGCCAGGGGCCAGGGGGGAACTATGGCTACACCTTC. Protein sequence: CASSLTSGQGPGGNYGYTF.

The chain has TRBV25-1 and TRBJ1-1; maybe TRBD1 (6 bases). CDR1 MGHDK and CDR2 SYGVNS come from the germline V gene. This CDR3 is built from 14 residues. Trimming took off 4 bases at V and 4 bases at J, with 13 bases between the two ends. The CDR3 DNA reads TGTGCCAGCAGTGGATACAGGGTGGGCACTGAAGCTTTCTTT. Its translation is CASSGYRVGTEAFF. Supplemented by reference TRBV25-1 and TRBJ1-1, the full variable domain reads EADIYQTPRYLVIGTGKKITLECSQTMGHDKMYWYQQDPGMELHLIHYSYGVNSTEKGDLSSESTVSRIRTEHFPLTLESARPSHTSQYLCASSGYRVGTEAFFGQGTRLTVV.

V is TRBV12-3 or TRBV12-4 and J is TRBJ1-1, with D unresolved. Trimming pared 3 bases from V and 9 bases from J, leaving 11 bases between. The CDR3 extends over 12 amino acids. CDR3 sequence: CASSLGRRKAFF. CDR3 coding DNA: TGTGCCAGCAGTTTGGGTAGGAGGAAAGCTTTCTTT.

The chain joins TRBV4-1 to TRBJ2-6, with TRBD2 identical over 9 bases. The CDR3 contains 18 residues. CDR1 is MGHRA and CDR2 is YSYEKL in the germline V gene. J gave up 0 bases and V 4 bases, and 7 bases lay outside the gene matches. CDR3 in DNA: TGCGCCAGCAGCCCGGGACTAGCCGGCCCCTCTGGGGCCAACGTCCTGACTTTC. Protein product: CASSPGLAGPSGANVLTF.

V usage is TRBV4-1 and J usage is TRBJ1-4, with TRBD1 as a possible D gene (6 bases). Germline V gives CDR1 MGHRA, CDR2 YSYEKL. V shed 4 bases and J shed 1 base, with 10 bases lying between them. The CDR3 sequence is 15 residues long. The CDR3 DNA sequence: TGCGCCAGCAGCCTCGGACAGCAAACTAATGAAAAACTGTTTTTT. It encodes CASSLGQQTNEKLFF.